This T cell receptor beta chain was sequenced in a study of shared T cell receptors in the human thymus. CDR3 size: 16 residues. The V and J ends lost 7 bases and 0 bases respectively, with 19 bases between them. From germline, CDR1 is MGHDK and CDR2 SYGVNS. Profiling relied on immunoSEQ multiplex PCR, and the TCRdb table lists in-frame clones only, not all of them. The data contain 500,000 to 550,000 clones, 75% to 85% of them singletons. These same data were also listed under a study on human thymus T cells. That investigation notes: Having surgery to correct congenital heart defects, healthy Finnish infants acted as the donors. Corrective heart surgery yielded resections, and these provided the thymus tissue. Thymic and blood repertoires seemed to show skewed V and J gene use. Related research found strongly overlapping thymic repertoires in unrelated individuals.

The material sequenced was thymocytes. V is TRBV25-1 and J is TRBJ2-7; D perhaps matches TRBD1 (6 bases). The sequence came from a boy under three years old with a congenital heart defect. DNA of the CDR3: TGTGCCAGCACCGCGTCGACAGGCTATCCCTCCTACGAGCAGTACTTC. The encoded protein is CASTASTGYPSYEQYF.